This note documents a single T cell receptor beta chain sequence. Germline V CDR1 and CDR2: MDHEN, SYDVKM. The CDR3 totals 15 residues. Trimming removed 6 bases at V and 3 bases at J, with 14 bases between. As handled by the study authors: ImmunoSEQ only sent back junction sequences with no quality scores, so filtering was done differently. The repertoire was sequenced with immunoSEQ multiplex PCR; TCRdb's copy has only in-frame clones and lacks some. D and trimming were read from the DNA, whereas the V and J calls and clone size are those reported in that table. The table shows approximately 720,000 clones, with approximately 75% occurring only once. This record belongs to a study of shared clonotypes between healthy human individuals. In the study overall: A couple of women and three men aged 18 to 49 served as donors.

Sample: memory CD4+ T cells sorted from blood. Subset denoted: CD45RA-negative fraction. The gene calls are TRBV28 and TRBJ1-4; perhaps TRBD1 as D (6 bases). This receptor was taken from a woman under 40 in good health. In DNA form, the CDR3 reads TGTGCCAGCAGACCAGGGGAGGTGTCTAATGAAAAACTGTTTTTT. Its protein is CASRPGEVSNEKLFF.